What follows are 8 T cell receptor beta chains derived from one specimen sequenced in a study of blood T cell repertoires in COVID-19 (dated by TCRdb to about 2020). Libraries were built with the immunoSEQ multiplex PCR assay. Held by TCRdb, this immuneACCESS table contains in-frame sequences only and omits some clones. Under half of the omission traces to an unresolved V gene where checked; the cause of the rest is unknown. This sample gives over 150,000 clones in total; roughly 80% of them show up just once. The ten most abundant clones make up roughly 3.7% of the sample. The source material was peripheral blood. Every receptor here comes from a woman of 80 years or more with acute or convalescent COVID-19.

This clone has more than one count but fewer than ten. The chain uses TRBV5-1 and TRBJ1-6; tentatively, D is TRBD1 (6 bases). Trimming took off 4 bases at V and 10 bases at J, with 15 bases between the two ends. Germline V CDR1 and CDR2: SGHRS, YFSETQ. The length of the CDR3 is 14 residues. DNA for the CDR3: TGCGCCAGCAGCAGGACCAACAGGGACTCACCCCTCCACTTT. Protein: CASSRTNRDSPLHF.

V gene TRBV6-6 combines with J gene TRBJ2-7, with D possibly being TRBD1 (5 bases). CDR3 length: 12 residues. Trimming took off 6 bases at V and 4 bases at J, with 10 bases between the two ends. Germline V CDR1 and CDR2: MNHNY, SVGAGI (reference sequence). CDR3 bases: TGTGCCAGCAGGACAGCTCAATACGAGCAGTACTTC. Its translation: CASRTAQYEQYF.

The sample holds one count of this clone. The chain couples TRBV7-9 to TRBJ1-1; TRBD1 matches 7 bases. Germline V gene sequence: CDR1 SEHNR, CDR2 FQNEAQ (reference sequence). The CDR3 is made up of 17 amino acids. V was clipped by 5 bases and J by 4 bases; unmatched bases: 16. This CDR3 reads CASSRHGGDSSLTEAFF. CDR3 nucleotide sequence: TGTGCCAGCAGCCGCCATGGAGGGGACAGCTCTCTCACTGAAGCTTTCTTT.

This clone was found a few times. The CDR3: CASSVQGADYGYTF. CDR3 coding DNA: TGTGCCAGTAGCGTACAGGGGGCGGACTATGGCTACACCTTC. V usage is TRBV19 and J usage is TRBJ1-2, with 9 bases matching TRBD1. Germline CDR1 and CDR2: LNHDA and SQIVND (reference sequence). The CDR3 is 14 amino acids. V gave up 6 bases and J gave up 3 bases; unmatched junction bases: 5.

The chain has TRBV5-4 and TRBJ2-2; TRBD2 might be the D (6 bases). V lost 4 bases to trimming and J lost 7 bases, with 20 bases between them. This CDR3 has 16 amino acids. Germline lookup yields CDR1 SGHNT and CDR2 YYREEE (reference sequence). This chain's CDR3 is CASSAAWGETDGELFF. The DNA of the CDR3 is TGTGCCAGCAGCGCGGCGTGGGGGGAGACAGACGGGGAGCTGTTTTTT.

This rearrangement joins TRBV18 to TRBJ1-5; TRBD1 is a possible D gene (5 bases). V was cut by 3 bases and J by 3 bases, with 6 bases left in between. Germline V CDR1 and CDR2: KGHSH, LQKENI. This CDR3 has 13 amino acids. The CDR3 here is CASSPDINQPQHF. The CDR3 DNA reads as TGTGCCAGCTCACCGGACATCAATCAGCCCCAGCATTTT.

This clone has only one observation. This chain connects TRBV6-1 to TRBJ1-2; 9 bases are a match to TRBD1. In germline, CDR1 is MNHNS, CDR2 SASEGT. CDR3 length: 15 amino acids. The V and J ends lost 2 bases and 5 bases, in that order; junction bases with no gene match: 6. The CDR3 nucleotides are TGTGCCAGCAGTGAACAAACAGGGGGCGGATATGGCTACACCTTC. Amino acids: CASSEQTGGGYGYTF.

The genes are TRBV6-5 and TRBJ2-7, with TRBD2 matching 10 bases. Trimming removed 6 bases from V and 2 bases from J; junction bases left unmatched: 7. CDR3 length: 15 residues. Per the germline V gene, CDR1 is MNHEY and CDR2 is SVGAGI. The CDR3 protein is CASRAGTSDPYEQYF. CDR3 DNA: TGTGCCAGCAGGGCCGGGACTAGCGACCCCTACGAGCAGTACTTC.